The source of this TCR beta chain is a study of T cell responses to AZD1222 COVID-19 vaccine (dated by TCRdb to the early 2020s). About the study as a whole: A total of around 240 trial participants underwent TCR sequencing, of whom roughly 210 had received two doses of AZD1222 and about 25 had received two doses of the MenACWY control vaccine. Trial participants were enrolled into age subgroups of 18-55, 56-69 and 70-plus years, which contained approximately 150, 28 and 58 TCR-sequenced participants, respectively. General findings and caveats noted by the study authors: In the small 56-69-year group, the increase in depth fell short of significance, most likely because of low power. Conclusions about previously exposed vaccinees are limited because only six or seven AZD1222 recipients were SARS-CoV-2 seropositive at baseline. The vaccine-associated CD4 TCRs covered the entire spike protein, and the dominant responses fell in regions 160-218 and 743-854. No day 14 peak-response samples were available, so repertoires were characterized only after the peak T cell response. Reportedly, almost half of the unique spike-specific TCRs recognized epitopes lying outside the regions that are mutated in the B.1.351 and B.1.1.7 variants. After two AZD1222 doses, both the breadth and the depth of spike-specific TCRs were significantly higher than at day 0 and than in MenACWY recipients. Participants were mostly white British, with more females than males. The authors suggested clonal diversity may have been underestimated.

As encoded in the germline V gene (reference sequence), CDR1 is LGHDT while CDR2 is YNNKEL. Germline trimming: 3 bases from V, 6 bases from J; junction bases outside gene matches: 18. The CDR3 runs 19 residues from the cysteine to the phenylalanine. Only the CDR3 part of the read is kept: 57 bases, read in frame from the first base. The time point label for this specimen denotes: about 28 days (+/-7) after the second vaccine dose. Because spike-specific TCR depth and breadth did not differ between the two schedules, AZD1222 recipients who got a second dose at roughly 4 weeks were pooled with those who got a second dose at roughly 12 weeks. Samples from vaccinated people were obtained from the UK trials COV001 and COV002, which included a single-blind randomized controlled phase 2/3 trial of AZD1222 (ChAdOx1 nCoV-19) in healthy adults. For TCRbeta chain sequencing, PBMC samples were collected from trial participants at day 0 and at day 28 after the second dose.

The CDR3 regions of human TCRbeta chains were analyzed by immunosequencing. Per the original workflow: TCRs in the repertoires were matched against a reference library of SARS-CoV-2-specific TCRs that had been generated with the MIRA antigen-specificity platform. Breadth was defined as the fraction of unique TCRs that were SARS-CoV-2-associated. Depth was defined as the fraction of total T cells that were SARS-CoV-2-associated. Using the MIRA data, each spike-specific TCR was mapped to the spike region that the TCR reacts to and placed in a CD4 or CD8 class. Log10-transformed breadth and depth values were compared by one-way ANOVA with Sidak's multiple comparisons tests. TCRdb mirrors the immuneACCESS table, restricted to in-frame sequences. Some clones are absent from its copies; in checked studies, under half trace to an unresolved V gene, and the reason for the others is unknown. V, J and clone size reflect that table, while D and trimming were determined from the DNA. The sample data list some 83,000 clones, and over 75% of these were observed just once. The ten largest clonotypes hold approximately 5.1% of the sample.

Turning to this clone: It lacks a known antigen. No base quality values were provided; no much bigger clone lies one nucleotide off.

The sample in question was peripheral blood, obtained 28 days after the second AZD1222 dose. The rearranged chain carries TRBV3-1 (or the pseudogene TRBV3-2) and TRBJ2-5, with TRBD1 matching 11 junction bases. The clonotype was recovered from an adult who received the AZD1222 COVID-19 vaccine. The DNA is TGTGCCAGCAGCCAGGGACTCGGGACAGGGGGACGAGGGGCCAAGACCCAGTACTTC. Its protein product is CASSQGLGTGGRGAKTQYF.